The present T cell receptor (beta chain) was sequenced within a study of T cell responses to AZD1222 COVID-19 vaccine. Regarding the study as a whole: Vaccine-related CD4 TCRs covered spike, predominating at 160-218 and 743-854.

Data came from immunoSEQ multiplex PCR; TCRdb stores just in-frame clones and leaves some out. The data show roughly 100,000 clones, about 80% seen once. Concerning this clone: What it binds is unknown.

This CDR3 is built from 15 residues. Germline lookup yields CDR1 LNHDA and CDR2 SQIVND (reference sequence). Trimming removed 6 bases at V and 0 bases at J, with 12 bases between. The V and J genes are TRBV19 and TRBJ1-5; D might be TRBD1 (5 bases). The source was peripheral blood, collected on day 0 of AZD1222 vaccination. The TCR originated in an adult in good health. The CDR3 spells CASRTTAYSNQPQHF. For the CDR3, the DNA is TGTGCCAGTAGGACGACAGCTTATAGCAATCAGCCCCAGCATTTT. The full variable domain, rest sourced from reference TRBV19 and TRBJ1-5, is DGGITQSPKYLFRKEGQNVTLSCEQNLNHDAMYWYRQDPGQGLRLIYYSQIVNDFQKGDIAEGYSVSREKKESFPLTVTSAQKNPTAFYLCASRTTAYSNQPQHFGDGTRLSIL.